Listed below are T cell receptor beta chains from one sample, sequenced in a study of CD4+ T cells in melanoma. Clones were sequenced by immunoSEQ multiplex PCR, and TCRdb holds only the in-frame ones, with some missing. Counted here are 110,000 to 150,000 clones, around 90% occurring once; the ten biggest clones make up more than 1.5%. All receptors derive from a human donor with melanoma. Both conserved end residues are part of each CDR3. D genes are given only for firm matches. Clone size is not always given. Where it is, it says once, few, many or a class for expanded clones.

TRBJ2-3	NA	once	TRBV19	TGTGCCAGTAGTATCTCTGTTGGAGATACGCAGTATTTT	CASSISVGDTQYF
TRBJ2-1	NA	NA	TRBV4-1	TGCGCCAGCAGCCAAGGGGTCCGGGACATGGATGAGCAGTTCTTC	CASSQGVRDMDEQFF
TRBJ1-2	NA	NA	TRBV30	TGTGCCTGGTCCGGCTCTAACTATGGCTACACCTTC	CAWSGSNYGYTF
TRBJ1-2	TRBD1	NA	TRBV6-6	TGTGCCAGCAGTACAGGGGGCACGGATGGCTACACCTTC	CASSTGGTDGYTF
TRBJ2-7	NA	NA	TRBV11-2	TGTGCCAGCAGCTTACTTGACTTTGGCAGGGCAATGTACGAGCAGTACTTC	CASSLLDFGRAMYEQYF
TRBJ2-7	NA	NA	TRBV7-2	TGTGCCAGCAGCTTAGTCGGACCCTACGAGCAGTACTTC	CASSLVGPYEQYF
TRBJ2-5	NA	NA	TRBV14	TGTGCCAGCAGCCAAGTCGAGAGAGAGACCCAGTACTTC	CASSQVERETQYF
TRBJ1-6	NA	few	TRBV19	TGTGCAGAATTGAAGTTGGGTAATTCACCCCTCCACTTT	CAELKLGNSPLHF
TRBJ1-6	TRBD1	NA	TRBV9	TGTGCCAGCAGCGTAGAGGGACAGGGGAATTCACCCCTCCACTTT	CASSVEGQGNSPLHF
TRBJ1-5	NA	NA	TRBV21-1	TGTGCCAGCAGCAAAAAGCACCACAGGGTTAGCAATCAGCCCCAGCATTTT	CASSKKHHRVSNQPQHF
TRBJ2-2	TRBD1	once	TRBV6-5	TGTGCCAGCAGCCCTGACAGGGGGTACACCGGGGAGCTGTTTTTT	CASSPDRGYTGELFF
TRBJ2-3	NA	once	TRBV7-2	TGTGCCAGCAGCTCTCAGCCAGGGAGTACAGATACGCAGTATTTT	CASSSQPGSTDTQYF
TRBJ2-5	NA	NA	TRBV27	TGTGCCAGCAGTCATGACAGCTACCAAGAGACCCAGTACTTC	CASSHDSYQETQYF
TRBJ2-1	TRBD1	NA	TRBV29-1	TGCAGCACACGCCGAGGGGGCTCTCATGAGCAGTTCTTC	CSTRRGGSHEQFF
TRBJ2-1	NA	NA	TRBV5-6	TGTGCCAGCAGCTTGGACAGATACCTAAGCTCCTACAATGAGCAGTTCTTC	CASSLDRYLSSYNEQFF
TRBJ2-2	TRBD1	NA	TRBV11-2	TGTGCCAGCAGCATTGACAGGGGCACCGGGGAGCTGTTTTTT	CASSIDRGTGELFF
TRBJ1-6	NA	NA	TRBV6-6	TGTGCCAGCAGTTCTACAAGGGGGGCGAATAATTCACCCCTCCACTTT	CASSSTRGANNSPLHF
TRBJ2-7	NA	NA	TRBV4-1	TGCGCCAGCAGCCAAGGTCAGACTAGTTCCTACGAGCAGTACTTC	CASSQGQTSSYEQYF
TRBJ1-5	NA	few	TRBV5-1	TGCGCCAGCAGCTTGGACAGCAATAGCAATCAGCCCCAGCATTTT	CASSLDSNSNQPQHF
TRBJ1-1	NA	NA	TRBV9	TGTGCCAGCAGCGTAGGTAACACCAATCTCGGGAACACTGAAGCTTTCTTT	CASSVGNTNLGNTEAFF
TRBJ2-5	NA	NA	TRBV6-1	TGTGCCAGCGCGGCAGGGAATGGTGAGACCCAGTACTTC	CASAAGNGETQYF
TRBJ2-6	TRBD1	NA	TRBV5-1	TGCGCCAGCAGCTTGGGGCGGGACAGGGCCTTCGCTGGGGCCAACGTCCTGACTTTC	CASSLGRDRAFAGANVLTF
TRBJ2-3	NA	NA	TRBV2	TGTGCCAGCAGTTTTGGGACCCCTGGGGATACGCAGTATTTT	CASSFGTPGDTQYF
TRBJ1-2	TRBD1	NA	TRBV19	TGTGCCAGTAGGGATCAGGGGGCGCGTGGCTACACCTTC	CASRDQGARGYTF
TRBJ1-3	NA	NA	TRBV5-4	TGTGCCAGCAGCATTGGGAGTGGGCAGGGATACGGAAACACCATATATTTT	CASSIGSGQGYGNTIYF
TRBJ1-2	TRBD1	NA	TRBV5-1	TGCGCCAGCAGCCCCGACAGGGTGGACTATGGCTACACCTTC	CASSPDRVDYGYTF
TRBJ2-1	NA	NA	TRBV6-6	TGTGCCAGCAGCCGCCGACTGACGGAAACCTACAATGAGCAGTTCTTC	CASSRRLTETYNEQFF
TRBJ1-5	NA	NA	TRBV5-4	TGTGCCAGCAGCCCGGGGGGCAGCAATCAGCCCCAGCATTTT	CASSPGGSNQPQHF
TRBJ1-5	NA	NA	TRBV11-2	TGTGCCAGCAGCCCTAAGAGGAGTCAGCCCCAGCATTTT	CASSPKRSQPQHF